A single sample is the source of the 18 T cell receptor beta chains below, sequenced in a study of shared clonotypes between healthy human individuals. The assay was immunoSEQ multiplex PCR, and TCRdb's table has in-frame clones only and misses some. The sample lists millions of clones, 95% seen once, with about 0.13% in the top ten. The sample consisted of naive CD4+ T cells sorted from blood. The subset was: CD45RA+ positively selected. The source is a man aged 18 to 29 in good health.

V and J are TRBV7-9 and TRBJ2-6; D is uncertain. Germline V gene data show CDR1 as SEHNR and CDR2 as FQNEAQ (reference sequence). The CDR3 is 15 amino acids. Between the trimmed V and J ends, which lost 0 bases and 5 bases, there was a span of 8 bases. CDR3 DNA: TGTGCCAGCAGCTTAGCCATCAGTTGGGCCAACGTCCTGACTTTC. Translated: CASSLAISWANVLTF.

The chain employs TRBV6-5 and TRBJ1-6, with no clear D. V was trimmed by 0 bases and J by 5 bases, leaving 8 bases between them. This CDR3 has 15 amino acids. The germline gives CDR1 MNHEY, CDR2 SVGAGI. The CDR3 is CASSYSGPNNSPLHF. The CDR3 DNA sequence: TGTGCCAGCAGTTACTCCGGACCTAATAATTCACCCCTCCACTTT.

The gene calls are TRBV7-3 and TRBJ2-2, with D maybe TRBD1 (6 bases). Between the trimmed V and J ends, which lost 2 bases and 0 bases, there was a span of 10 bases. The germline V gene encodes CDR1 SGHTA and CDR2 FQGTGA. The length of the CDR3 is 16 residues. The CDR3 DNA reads TGTGCCAGCAGCTTAGATAAGGGGGCGAACACCGGGGAGCTGTTTTTT. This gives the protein CASSLDKGANTGELFF.

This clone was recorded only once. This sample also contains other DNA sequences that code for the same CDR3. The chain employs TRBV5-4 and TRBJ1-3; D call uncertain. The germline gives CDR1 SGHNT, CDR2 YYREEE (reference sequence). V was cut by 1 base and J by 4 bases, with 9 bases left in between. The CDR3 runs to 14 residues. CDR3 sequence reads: CASSLSGSGNTIYF. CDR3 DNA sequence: TGTGCCAGCAGCTTGTCGGGGAGCGGAAACACCATATATTTT.

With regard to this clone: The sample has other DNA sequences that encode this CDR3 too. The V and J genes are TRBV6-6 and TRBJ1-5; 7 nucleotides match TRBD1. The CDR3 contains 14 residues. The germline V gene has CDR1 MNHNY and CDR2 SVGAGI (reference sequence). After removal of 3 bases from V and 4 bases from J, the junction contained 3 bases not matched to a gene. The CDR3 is CASSYSRGNQPQHF. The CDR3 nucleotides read TGTGCCAGCAGTTATTCCAGGGGGAATCAGCCCCAGCATTTT.

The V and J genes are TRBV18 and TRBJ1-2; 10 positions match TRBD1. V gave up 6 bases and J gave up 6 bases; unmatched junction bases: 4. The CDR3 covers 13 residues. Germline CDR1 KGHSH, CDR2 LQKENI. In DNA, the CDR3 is TGTGCCAGCTCCCGGACAGGGGGTAATGGCTACACCTTC. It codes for CASSRTGGNGYTF.

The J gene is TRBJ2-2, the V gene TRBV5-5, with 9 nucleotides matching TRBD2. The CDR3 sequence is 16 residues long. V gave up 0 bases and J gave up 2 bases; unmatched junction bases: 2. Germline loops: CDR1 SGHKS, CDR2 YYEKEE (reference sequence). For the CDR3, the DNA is TGTGCCAGCAGCTTGGGACTAGCGGACAACACCGGGGAGCTGTTTTTT. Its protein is CASSLGLADNTGELFF.

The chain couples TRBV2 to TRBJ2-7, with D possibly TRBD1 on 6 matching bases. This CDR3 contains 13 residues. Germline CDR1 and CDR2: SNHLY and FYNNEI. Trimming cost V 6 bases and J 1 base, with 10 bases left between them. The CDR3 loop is CASRLQGSYEQYF. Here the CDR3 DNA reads TGTGCCAGCAGACTACAGGGTTCCTACGAGCAGTACTTC. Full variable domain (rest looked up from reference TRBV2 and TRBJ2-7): EPEVTQTPSHQVTQMGQEVILRCVPISNHLYFYWYRQILGQKVEFLVSFYNNEISEKSEIFDDQFSVERPDGSNFTLKIRSTKLEDSAMYFCASRLQGSYEQYFGPGTRLTVT.

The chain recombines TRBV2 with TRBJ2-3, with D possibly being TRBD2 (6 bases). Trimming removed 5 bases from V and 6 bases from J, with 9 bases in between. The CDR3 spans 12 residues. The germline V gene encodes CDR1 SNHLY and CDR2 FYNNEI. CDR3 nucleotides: TGTGCCAGCAGTTCTCTAGCGGATACGCAGTATTTT. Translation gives CASSSLADTQYF.

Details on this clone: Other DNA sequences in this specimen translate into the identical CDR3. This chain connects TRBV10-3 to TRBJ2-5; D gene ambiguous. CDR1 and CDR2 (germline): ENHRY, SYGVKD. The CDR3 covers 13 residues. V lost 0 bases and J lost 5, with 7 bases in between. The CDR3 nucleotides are TGTGCCATCAGTGAGTCGTCCGTGGAGACCCAGTACTTC. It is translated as CAISESSVETQYF.

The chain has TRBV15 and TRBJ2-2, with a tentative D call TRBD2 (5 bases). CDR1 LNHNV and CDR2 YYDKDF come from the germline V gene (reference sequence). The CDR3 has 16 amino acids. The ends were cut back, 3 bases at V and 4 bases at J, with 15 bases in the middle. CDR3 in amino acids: CATSRERSPLTGELFF. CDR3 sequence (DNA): TGTGCCACCAGCAGGGAGCGGTCACCACTCACCGGGGAGCTGTTTTTT.

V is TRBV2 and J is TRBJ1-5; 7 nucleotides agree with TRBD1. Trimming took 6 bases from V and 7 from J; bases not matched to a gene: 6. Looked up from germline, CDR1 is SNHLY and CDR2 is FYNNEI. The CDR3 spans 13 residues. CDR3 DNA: TGTGCCAGCAGGAACAGGGGTGAGCAGCCCCAGCATTTT. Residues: CASRNRGEQPQHF.

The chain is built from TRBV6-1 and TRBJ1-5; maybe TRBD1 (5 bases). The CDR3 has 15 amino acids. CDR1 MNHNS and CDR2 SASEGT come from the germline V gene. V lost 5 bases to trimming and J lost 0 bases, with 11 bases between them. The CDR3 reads CASSLQVFSNQPQHF. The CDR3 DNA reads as TGTGCCAGCAGTCTACAGGTTTTTAGCAATCAGCCCCAGCATTTT.

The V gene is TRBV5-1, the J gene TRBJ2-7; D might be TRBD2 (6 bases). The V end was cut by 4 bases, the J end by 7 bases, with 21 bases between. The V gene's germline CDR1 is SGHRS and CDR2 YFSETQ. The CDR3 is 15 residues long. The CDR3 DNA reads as TGCGCCAGCAGCAGATGGACTACGGAGGTTAGAGAGCAGTACTTC. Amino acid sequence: CASSRWTTEVREQYF.

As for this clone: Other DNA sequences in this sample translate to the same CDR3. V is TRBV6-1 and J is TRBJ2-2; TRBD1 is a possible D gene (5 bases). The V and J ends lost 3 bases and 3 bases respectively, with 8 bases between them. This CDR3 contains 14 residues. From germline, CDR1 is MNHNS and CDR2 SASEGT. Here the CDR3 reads CASSDWGDTGELFF. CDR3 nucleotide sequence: TGTGCCAGCAGTGATTGGGGCGACACCGGGGAGCTGTTTTTT.

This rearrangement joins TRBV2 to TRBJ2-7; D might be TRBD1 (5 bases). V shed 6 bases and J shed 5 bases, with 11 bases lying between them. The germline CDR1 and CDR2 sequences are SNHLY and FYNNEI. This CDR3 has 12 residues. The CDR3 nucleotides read TGTGCCAGCAGGCCCAGCAGGGACGAGCAGTACTTC. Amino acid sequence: CASRPSRDEQYF.

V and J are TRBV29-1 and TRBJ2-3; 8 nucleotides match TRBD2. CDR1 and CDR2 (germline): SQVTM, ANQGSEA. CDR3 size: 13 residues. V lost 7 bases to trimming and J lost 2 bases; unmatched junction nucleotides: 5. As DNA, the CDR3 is TGCAGCGGATTCGGGGGGGACACAGATACGCAGTATTTT. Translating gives CSGFGGDTDTQYF.

This chain's CDR3 is CASSFPGLTREKLFF. The DNA for the CDR3 is TGTGCCAGCAGCTTCCCGGGACTGACAAGAGAAAAACTGTTTTTT. The chain uses TRBV7-2 and TRBJ1-4; D is possibly TRBD1 (5 bases). V was pared by 3 bases and J by 8 bases, with 16 bases between. The CDR3 loop spans 15 amino acids. The germline CDR1 and CDR2 sequences are SGHTA and FQGNSA.